Listed below are T cell receptor beta chains from one sample, sequenced in a study of blood T cells in healthy people across ages. TCRdb reprocessed the 5' RACE reads with MiXCR, giving one entry per CDR3 protein. The sample contains fewer than 2 million distinct CDR3 sequences, more than 35% of which appear only once. Source material: blood. These receptor sequences come from a human donor in good health. Both conserved end residues are trimmed from each CDR3. A D gene is named only where the DNA matches it firmly.

V	D	length	J	CDR3
TRBV4-3	-	15	TRBJ2-3	ASSQDPRGGLTDTQY
TRBV4-2	-	13	TRBJ1-2	ASSQDYRQPYGYT
TRBV27	-	10	TRBJ2-1	ASRSGVNEQF
TRBV20-1	-	17	TRBJ1-2	SARGWETYQDREFYGYT
TRBV5-1	-	13	TRBJ1-6	ASSLGGNGRSPLH
TRBV7-2	-	13	TRBJ2-1	AGSLAPTRVGEQF
TRBV12-3/TRBV12-4	-	9	TRBJ1-2	ASSLAWGYT
TRBV3-1	-	14	TRBJ1-5	ASRLEVGAINQPQH
TRBV12-1	-	13	TRBJ2-1	ASSPPGQGIHQQF
TRBV20-1	TRBD2	13	TRBJ2-7	SARDGERGVYEQY
TRBV30	-	9	TRBJ2-7	AWSDSWEQY
TRBV20-1	TRBD2	13	TRBJ2-7	SAREIAGLRYEQY
TRBV5-1	-	14	TRBJ2-6	ASSLVNSPGANVLT
TRBV5-6	TRBD2	14	TRBJ2-5	ASSLTLWDYHETQY
TRBV10-3	TRBD2	16	TRBJ2-3	AISEFELAGGFTDTQY
TRBV7-2	-	13	TRBJ2-4	ASSLGGTQENIQY
TRBV7-8	TRBD2	15	TRBJ2-3	ASSLVTSGGNTDTQY
TRBV27	TRBD2	16	TRBJ2-4	ASSPGLVEGPLKNIQY
TRBV27	-	13	TRBJ1-2	ASSLIFGGGNGYT
TRBV6-2/TRBV6-3	TRBD1	15	TRBJ2-7	ASSYSVDREVWYEQY
TRBV5-1	TRBD1	14	TRBJ2-1	ASSSYSSSGGNEQF
TRBV20-1	-	12	TRBJ1-2	SARGSGTNYGYT
TRBV14	TRBD1	13	TRBJ1-4	ASSRGQGTNEKLF
TRBV7-2	TRBD2	11	TRBJ2-1	ASSPRGGNEQF
TRBV20-1	TRBD2	13	TRBJ2-5	SADPSGGAWETQY
TRBV7-2	-	15	TRBJ1-4	ASSLALNTEGNEKLF
TRBV9	-	9	TRBJ1-2	ASSDGWYYT
TRBV2	-	13	TRBJ2-6	ASKILGVGANVLT
TRBV14	-	15	TRBJ2-6	ASSRGFPAGGANVLT
TRBV27	-	13	TRBJ1-5	ASSLNSYSNQPQH
TRBV7-8	TRBD1	11	TRBJ2-1	ASDREWGNEQF
TRBV6-5	-	11	TRBJ2-5	ASNRDGRETQY
TRBV12-3/TRBV12-4	TRBD2	12	-	ASSPTSGGFEQY
TRBV5-5	TRBD1	12	TRBJ1-5	ASSYGTGHRPQH
TRBV12-3/TRBV12-4	-	11	TRBJ1-4	ATKGLVEEKLF
TRBV4-3	-	17	TRBJ1-1	ASSQVSYRSDIKNTEAF
TRBV7-8	-	10	TRBJ2-3	ASSSETDTQY
TRBV20-1	TRBD1	12	TRBJ1-2	SARPTGGFYGYT
TRBV29-1	TRBD1	9	TRBJ2-1	SVRRGQEQF
TRBV28	-	16	TRBJ2-6	ASSFLAELDSGANVLT